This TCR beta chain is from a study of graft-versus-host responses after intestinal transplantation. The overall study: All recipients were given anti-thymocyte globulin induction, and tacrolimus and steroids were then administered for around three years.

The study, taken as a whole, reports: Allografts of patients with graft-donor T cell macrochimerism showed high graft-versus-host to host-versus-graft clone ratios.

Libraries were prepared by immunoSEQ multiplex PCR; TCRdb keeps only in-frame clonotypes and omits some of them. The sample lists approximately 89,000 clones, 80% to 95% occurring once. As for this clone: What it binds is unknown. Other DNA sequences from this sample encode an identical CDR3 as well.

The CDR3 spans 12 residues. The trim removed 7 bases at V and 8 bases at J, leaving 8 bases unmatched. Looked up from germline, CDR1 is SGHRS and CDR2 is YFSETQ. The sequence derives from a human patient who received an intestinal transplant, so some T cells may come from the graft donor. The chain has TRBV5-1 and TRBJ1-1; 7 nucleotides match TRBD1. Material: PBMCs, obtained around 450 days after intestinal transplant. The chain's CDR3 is CASSQGGAEAFF. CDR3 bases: TGCGCCAGCTCTCAGGGGGGGGCCGAAGCTTTCTTT.